These T cell receptor beta chains were read from a single sample in a study of cytomegalovirus exposure and HLA in healthy donors. Data came from immunoSEQ multiplex PCR; TCRdb stores just in-frame clones and leaves some out. The sample lists about 180,000 clones; just over 70% were seen once. The sequencing input was PBMCs. These TCRs come from a human donor in good health. CDR3s include the opening cysteine and the closing phenylalanine or tryptophan. The D gene is left open where the match is weak. Clone size is stated in some rows and not others, as once, few, many or a class when expanded.

CDR3 DNA,CDR3 protein,J gene,V gene,clone size,CDR3 length,D gene
TGTGCCAGCAGTATACAGGGCAGTGCTGAAGCTTTCTTT,CASSIQGSAEAFF,TRBJ1-1,TRBV27,.,13,.
TGTGCCAGCAGCCGGCAGGGGGCGCGGTATGGCTACACCTTC,CASSRQGARYGYTF,TRBJ1-2,TRBV7-2,.,14,TRBD1
TGCGCCAGCAGCCCCGGGACAGGGGACCAGCCCCAGCATTTT,CASSPGTGDQPQHF,TRBJ1-5,TRBV5-1,once,14,TRBD1
TGTGCCAGTAGTATAGGACAGGGGGCAGGGTACGAGCAGTACTTC,CASSIGQGAGYEQYF,TRBJ2-7,TRBV19,.,15,TRBD1
TGTGCCAGCAGCTTGTTTCAACAGGGGGGTGAAAAACTGTTTTTT,CASSLFQQGGEKLFF,TRBJ1-4,TRBV5-6,.,15,TRBD1
TGTGCCAGCAGCTTAGAGGGGACTTTCGGGACCCAGTACTTC,CASSLEGTFGTQYF,TRBJ2-5,TRBV7-2,.,14,.
TGTGCCAGCAGTGATCGGGCAGGGGCTCACTCTGGGGCCAACGTCCTGACTTTC,CASSDRAGAHSGANVLTF,TRBJ2-6,TRBV2,few,18,.
TGTGCCAGCAGCTTAGGGACAGCCACCCCTCTTGACACCATATATTTT,CASSLGTATPLDTIYF,TRBJ1-3,TRBV7-6,.,16,.
TGTGCCAGCAGCCTCGGGCAGGGTGAAAATGGCTACACCTTC,CASSLGQGENGYTF,TRBJ1-2,TRBV7-9,.,14,.
TGCGCCAGCAGCTTGGGTGGACTAGCGGGGGAGATAGACGAGCAGTACTTC,CASSLGGLAGEIDEQYF,TRBJ2-7,TRBV5-1,.,17,TRBD2
TGCGCCAGCAGCCAGCTCCTTGGGACAGGCGATCAGCCCCAGCATTTT,CASSQLLGTGDQPQHF,TRBJ1-5,TRBV4-3,.,16,TRBD1
TGTGCCAGTTGGGGCCAGGGGGCAACCGGGGAGCTGTTTTTT,CASWGQGATGELFF,TRBJ2-2,TRBV19,.,14,TRBD1
TGTGCCAGCAGCGTAGTAGGTTGGATCGCGGGGGGGCCGGGAGATACGCAGTATTTT,CASSVVGWIAGGPGDTQYF,TRBJ2-3,TRBV9,few,19,TRBD2
TGTGCCAGCAGCTTTAGACTAGCGGGGCTAAATGAGCAGTTCTTC,CASSFRLAGLNEQFF,TRBJ2-1,TRBV7-3,few,15,TRBD2
TGTGCCTGGAGGTTAGGGGAGAACACTGAAGCTTTCTTT,CAWRLGENTEAFF,TRBJ1-1,TRBV30,.,13,.
TGTGCCAGCAGCTTAGCAGCCGGGGATGCCTATGGCTACACCTTC,CASSLAAGDAYGYTF,TRBJ1-2,TRBV7-9,.,15,.
TGTGCCAGCAGCCTAACCCCCCCGGGGACTGGGGCCAACGTCCTGACTTTC,CASSLTPPGTGANVLTF,TRBJ2-6,TRBV27,.,17,.
TGTGCCAGCACCATGCTCGGGGGAGGCTATGGCTACACCTTC,CASTMLGGGYGYTF,TRBJ1-2,TRBV7-9,.,14,.
TGTGCCAGCAGTTACTCGCGTTCACCCCTCCACTTT,CASSYSRSPLHF,TRBJ1-6,TRBV6-6,.,12,.
TGTGCCTGGAGTGTACTAAAGGACAGCTGGAACACTGAAGCTTTCTTT,CAWSVLKDSWNTEAFF,TRBJ1-1,TRBV30,.,16,.
TGTGCCAGCAGCTTGATTTCAGGGGGCGCCTCGGGAAAACTGTTTTTT,CASSLISGGASGKLFF,TRBJ1-4,TRBV5-6,.,16,TRBD1
TGCAGCGCTTCAGGGTTCCCTAATGAAAAACTGTTTTTT,CSASGFPNEKLFF,TRBJ1-4,TRBV29-1,.,13,.
TGTGCCATCAGTGGGACTAGCGGGGCATCCGGGGAGCTGTTTTTT,CAISGTSGASGELFF,TRBJ2-2,TRBV10-3,.,15,TRBD2
TGCAGTGCTTTAGATAGGAGGAAACTGTTTTTT,CSALDRRKLFF,TRBJ1-4,TRBV20-1,.,11,.
TGTGCCAGTAGTATAGGGCTAGCGGGGGCTGAGACCCAGTACTTC,CASSIGLAGAETQYF,TRBJ2-5,TRBV19,.,15,TRBD2
TGCGCCAGCAGCTTGGGGGACAGGACCTATGGCTACACCTTC,CASSLGDRTYGYTF,TRBJ1-2,TRBV5-1,.,14,TRBD1
TGTGCCAGCAGTCTACAGGGGGCGGCGGGAGATACGCAGTATTTT,CASSLQGAAGDTQYF,TRBJ2-3,TRBV28,once,15,TRBD1
TGCGCCAGCAGCCCTGGGGGGACAGGGGGTCAGGGCTACACCTTC,CASSPGGTGGQGYTF,TRBJ1-2,TRBV5-1,.,15,TRBD1
TGTGCCAGCAGCCCCGAAGGAGACAGGTACACCTACAATGAGCAGTTCTTC,CASSPEGDRYTYNEQFF,TRBJ2-1,TRBV27,.,17,.
TGTGCCAGCAGCTTTAACAGGAGGGAGAACATTCAGTACTTC,CASSFNRRENIQYF,TRBJ2-4,TRBV7-9,once,14,.
TGTGCTAGCAGCTTAGTCGGGGGTCAAGAGACCCAGTACTTC,CASSLVGGQETQYF,TRBJ2-5,TRBV7-7,.,14,.
TGTGCCAGCAGCTTTCAGGGGGAGGTCGGCGAGACCCAGTACTTC,CASSFQGEVGETQYF,TRBJ2-5,TRBV7-3,.,15,.
TGTGCCAGCAGCTCAGGCCCCATCGGCGGGGAGCTGTTTTTT,CASSSGPIGGELFF,TRBJ2-2,TRBV7-9,.,14,.
TGTGCCAGCAGTTACGGGGACAGGGCCTACGAGCAGTACTTC,CASSYGDRAYEQYF,TRBJ2-7,TRBV6-6,.,14,TRBD1
TGTGCCAGTACCGTCAGGGGGCCTGGAAACACCATATATTTT,CASTVRGPGNTIYF,TRBJ1-3,TRBV19,.,14,TRBD1
TGTGCCAGCAGTACCGACGGACAGGGCATGGGTGGCTACACCTTC,CASSTDGQGMGGYTF,TRBJ1-2,TRBV6-1,.,15,TRBD1
TGCAGCGTTGAGCTAGCGAAAGACAATGAGCAGTTCTTC,CSVELAKDNEQFF,TRBJ2-1,TRBV29-1,.,13,.
TGTGCCAGCAGCCTAATCGGGTACAGGGGCACAGATACGCAGTATTTT,CASSLIGYRGTDTQYF,TRBJ2-3,TRBV7-9,.,16,.
TGCGCCAGCAGTCAATCGGGGGACAGGATAAACACTGAAGCTTTCTTT,CASSQSGDRINTEAFF,TRBJ1-1,TRBV23-1,.,16,TRBD1
TGTGCCAGCAGTGAACGGACAGGGATGAACACTGAAGCTTTCTTT,CASSERTGMNTEAFF,TRBJ1-1,TRBV25-1,.,15,TRBD1